The 17 T cell receptor beta chains reported below all come from one sample, sequenced in a study of cytomegalovirus exposure and HLA in healthy donors (dated by TCRdb to about 2017). Library construction relied on the immunoSEQ multiplex PCR assay. For the multiplex PCR, a mixture combining 60 forward primers for TCR Vbeta segments and 13 reverse primers for TCR Jbeta segments was used. Held by TCRdb, this immuneACCESS table contains in-frame sequences only and omits some clones. Under half of the omission traces to an unresolved V gene where checked; the cause of the rest is unknown. The sample table holds some 150,000 clones. The biggest ten clones account for 2% to 2.5% of the sample. The sample consisted of PBMCs. The source is a woman aged 18-29 years in good health and CMV-seronegative.

V is TRBV30 and J is TRBJ2-7, with 8 bases matching TRBD1. The CDR3 has 13 amino acids. The J segment lost 3 bases and the V segment lost 4 bases, leaving 5 bases of the junction unmatched. The V gene's germline CDR1 is GTSNPN and CDR2 SVGIG (reference sequence). The CDR3 loop reads CAWIRTGGYEQYF. The CDR3 DNA follows: TGTGCCTGGATCAGAACAGGGGGCTACGAGCAGTACTTC.

The chain links TRBV30 to TRBJ2-3, with a tentative D call TRBD1 (6 bases). The CDR3 runs 13 residues. The V gene's germline CDR1 is GTSNPN and CDR2 SVGIG (reference sequence). V lost 2 bases and J 3 bases, leaving 9 bases between the germline ends. CDR3 DNA sequence: TGTGCCTGGAGTACAGGGCTGACAGATACGCAGTATTTT. This codes for CAWSTGLTDTQYF. Full variable domain (rest looked up from reference TRBV30 and TRBJ2-3): SQTIHQWPATLVQPVGSPLSLECTVEGTSNPNLYWYRQAAGRGLQLLFYSVGIGQISSEVPQNLSASRPQDRQFILSSKKLLLSDSGFYLCAWSTGLTDTQYFGPGTRLTVL.

The CDR3 here is CASGPGQRTEAFF. DNA of the CDR3: TGTGCTAGTGGTCCCGGACAGAGGACTGAAGCTTTCTTT. The chain joins TRBV12-5 to TRBJ1-1, with a possible D match to TRBD1 (6 bases). Germline assignment: CDR1 LGHNT and CDR2 FRNRAP. V was cut by 5 bases and J by 5 bases, with 12 bases left in between. This CDR3 has 13 amino acids.

This chain joins TRBV7-7 and TRBJ2-5; 7 positions agree with TRBD1. The junction had 8 bases not matched to a gene; V was cut back by 5 bases and J by 5 bases. This CDR3 region has 14 residues. Germline CDR1 reads SSHAT; CDR2 reads FNYEAQ (reference sequence). The CDR3 DNA follows: TGTGCCAGCAGCGCAGGACAGGCAAGGGAGACCCAGTACTTC. Translated: CASSAGQARETQYF.

The chain combines TRBV6-1 with TRBJ2-7; 7 bases fit TRBD2. CDR3 length: 16 amino acids. V was clipped by 2 bases and J by 0 bases; unmatched bases: 7. Per germline, CDR1 MNHNS and CDR2 SASEGT. The CDR3 is CASSEWDYRSSYEQYF. The CDR3, as DNA: TGTGCCAGCAGTGAATGGGACTACCGCAGCTCCTACGAGCAGTACTTC.

The chain joins TRBV5-1 to TRBJ1-4, with TRBD1 identical over 8 bases. Trimming cost V 0 bases and J 8 bases; bases outside gene matches: 12. This CDR3 is 17 amino acids long. Germline CDR1 reads SGHRS; CDR2 reads YFSETQ. CDR3 loop: CASSLGTRTGRHEKLFF. The CDR3 bases are TGCGCCAGCAGCTTGGGTACCCGGACAGGGCGACACGAAAAACTGTTTTTT. Based on the CDR3 plus reference TRBV5-1 and TRBJ1-4, the full variable domain is KAGVTQTPRYLIKTRGQQVTLSCSPISGHRSVSWYQQTPGQGLQFLFEYFSETQRNKGNFPGRFSGRQFSNSRSEMNVSTLELGDSALYLCASSLGTRTGRHEKLFFGSGTQLSVL.

The V call is TRBV28, the J call TRBJ1-1; D is ambiguous. Trimming pared 3 bases from V and 5 bases from J, leaving 10 bases between. This CDR3 has 13 residues. Germline V gene sequence: CDR1 MDHEN, CDR2 SYDVKM. The CDR3 nucleotides are TGTGCCAGCAGTTTGAACACCGGGACTGAAGCTTTCTTT. This translates into CASSLNTGTEAFF. Together with reference TRBV28 and TRBJ1-1, the CDR3 gives the full variable domain: DVKVTQSSRYLVKRTGEKVFLECVQDMDHENMFWYRQDPGLGLRLIYFSYDVKMKEKGDIPEGYSVSREKKERFSLILESASTNQTSMYLCASSLNTGTEAFFGQGTRLTVV.

The rearrangement uses TRBV30 and TRBJ2-1; TRBD2 matches 15 bases. V lost 5 bases, J lost 3 bases, and 2 bases stayed unmatched. Germline CDR1 and CDR2: GTSNPN and SVGIG (reference sequence). The CDR3 has 15 residues. CDR3 amino acids: CAWGGLAGGYNEQFF. The CDR3 DNA reads TGTGCCTGGGGGGGACTAGCGGGAGGCTACAATGAGCAGTTCTTC.

The chain joins TRBV7-9 to TRBJ2-7; 8 nucleotides align to TRBD1. Germline CDR1 reads SEHNR; CDR2 reads FQNEAQ (reference sequence). The CDR3 is 15 amino acids. V lost 2 bases, J lost 0 bases, and 3 bases stayed unmatched. Written as DNA, the CDR3 is TGTGCCAGCAGCTTATATGGGACAGGCTCCTACGAGCAGTACTTC. This translates into CASSLYGTGSYEQYF.

This chain links TRBV18 with TRBJ2-1; 7 nucleotides align to TRBD1. Germline V gene lookup returns CDR1 KGHSH and CDR2 LQKENI. This CDR3 has 16 amino acids. V was clipped by 0 bases and J by 3 bases; unmatched bases: 5. CDR3 sequence reads: CASSPPDRVNYNEQFF. The CDR3 DNA sequence: TGTGCCAGCTCACCACCCGACAGGGTTAACTACAATGAGCAGTTCTTC.

The V and J genes are TRBV4-2 and TRBJ2-2; weak D call: TRBD2 (5 bases). Trimming left V 5 bases short and J 3 bases short, with 10 bases between. CDR1 and CDR2 (germline): LGHNA, YNFKEQ. This CDR3 region has 14 residues. Written as DNA, the CDR3 is TGTGCCAGCAGCTCGGACTTCTACACCGGGGAGCTGTTTTTT. Translated, it gives CASSSDFYTGELFF.

V is TRBV9 and J is TRBJ2-3; TRBD1 might be the D (6 bases). This CDR3 region has 13 residues. Deletions cut 4 bases from V and 3 bases from J, with 9 bases between. The V gene's germline CDR1 is SGDLS and CDR2 YYNGEE. In DNA, the CDR3 is TGTGCCAGCAGCTATGGGACAACAGATACGCAGTATTTT. This gives the protein CASSYGTTDTQYF.

The chain uses TRBV27 and TRBJ1-2; D is perhaps TRBD1 (5 bases). V lost 6 bases and J 4 bases, leaving 12 bases between the germline ends. CDR3 length: 13 residues. Germline V CDR1 and CDR2: MNHEY, SMNVEV (reference sequence). The CDR3 nucleotides are TGTGCCAGCAGAGGAGACAGCCCCTATGGCTACACCTTC. Translating gives CASRGDSPYGYTF.

The chain combines TRBV5-1 with TRBJ2-1; 10 bases map to TRBD1. Unmatched junction bases numbered 0, after V lost 0 bases and J lost 6 bases. Germline V lookup: CDR1 SGHRS, CDR2 YFSETQ. This CDR3 contains 14 residues. The CDR3 protein is CASSLGQGANEQFF. CDR3 sequence (DNA): TGCGCCAGCAGCTTGGGACAGGGGGCCAATGAGCAGTTCTTC.

The DNA of the CDR3 is TGTGCCAGCAGCTTAGAGGCGGGTCGGCCGGAATCCTACAATGAGCAGTTCTTC. Amino acids: CASSLEAGRPESYNEQFF. The chain combines TRBV7-3 with TRBJ2-1; D possibly corresponds to TRBD2 (5 bases). The CDR3 sequence is 18 residues long. Germline CDR1 reads SGHTA; CDR2 reads FQGTGA. V lost 2 bases and J lost 1, with 18 bases in between.

The rearrangement uses TRBV7-9 and TRBJ1-6; D unresolved. V was clipped by 5 bases and J by 5 bases, with 16 bases between them. The CDR3 is 16 amino acids. The germline V gene has CDR1 SEHNR and CDR2 FQNEAQ (reference sequence). As DNA, the CDR3 is TGTGCCAGCAGCCCAAGGGCCCCGAGGGATAATTCACCCCTCCACTTT. Translated: CASSPRAPRDNSPLHF.

This rearrangement joins TRBV11-2 to TRBJ2-5, with D possibly TRBD2 on 5 matching bases. Trimming removed 1 base at V and 5 bases at J, with 14 bases between. Germline CDR1 SGHAT, CDR2 FQNNGV. The CDR3 extends over 15 amino acids. CDR3 DNA: TGTGCCAGCAGCTTAGGAGCGTTTAGCGAGGAGACCCAGTACTTC. It specifies CASSLGAFSEETQYF.